A selection of T cell receptor beta chains follows, all from one sample in a study of OX40 agonist ivuxolimab in advanced cancers. TCRdb's copy holds only in-frame clones and misses some; the assay was immunoSEQ multiplex PCR. The sample contains around 50,000 clones, 77% of which appear only once. Sequences were derived from CD4+ or CD8+ T cells sorted from blood, sampled in a trial of the OX40 agonist ivuxolimab. These TCRs come from an adult with an advanced solid tumor such as melanoma, head and neck, liver or kidney cancer. Both conserved end residues are part of each CDR3. D genes are given only for firm matches. Some rows mark clone size as missing; the rest say once, few, many or name a class of expanded clone.

clone size,D gene,V gene,J gene,CDR3 protein,CDR3 DNA
NA,NA,TRBV7-6,TRBJ2-4,CASSLRPLGAKNIQYF,TGTGCCAGCAGCTTAAGGCCACTGGGAGCCAAAAACATTCAGTACTTC
NA,TRBD1,TRBV7-6,TRBJ2-5,CASSLAGQLMGETQYF,TGTGCCAGCAGCTTAGCGGGACAGCTCATGGGCGAGACCCAGTACTTC
NA,TRBD2,TRBV28,TRBJ2-1,CASSRSGRSYNEQFF,TGTGCCAGCAGCCGTAGCGGGAGAAGCTACAATGAGCAGTTCTTC
NA,TRBD1,TRBV9,TRBJ1-6,CASSVGIDRVNSPLHF,TGTGCCAGCAGCGTAGGAATCGACAGGGTAAATTCACCCCTCCACTTT
NA,NA,TRBV7-3,TRBJ1-1,CASSTQGTGSYNTEAFF,TGTGCCAGCAGCACACAAGGGACGGGGTCCTATAACACTGAAGCTTTCTTT
NA,TRBD1,TRBV28,TRBJ2-5,CASSSTWDSWYQETQYF,TGTGCCAGCAGTTCAACGTGGGACAGTTGGTACCAAGAGACCCAGTACTTC
NA,TRBD1,TRBV7-3,TRBJ1-1,CASSSGQGTEAFF,TGTGCCAGCAGCTCTGGACAGGGTACCGAAGCTTTCTTT
NA,NA,TRBV28,TRBJ1-5,CASKVGSQPQHF,TGTGCCAGCAAAGTAGGAAGTCAGCCCCAGCATTTT
once,NA,TRBV5-4,TRBJ2-7,CASTRTGSSYEQYF,TGTGCCAGCACCAGGACGGGGAGCTCCTACGAGCAGTACTTC
NA,NA,TRBV18,TRBJ1-1,CASSRSAMNTEAFF,TGTGCCAGCTCCCGCAGCGCAATGAACACTGAAGCTTTCTTT
NA,NA,TRBV6-6,TRBJ1-5,CASSLDSLNQPQHF,TGTGCCAGCAGCCTTGACAGCCTCAATCAGCCCCAGCATTTT
once,TRBD2,TRBV4-2,TRBJ2-7,CASSHFGRLAESYEQYF,TGTGCCAGCAGCCATTTCGGTAGGCTAGCGGAGTCCTACGAGCAGTACTTC
NA,NA,TRBV5-3,TRBJ1-5,CARSDPTSNQPQHF,TGTGCCAGAAGCGATCCGACAAGCAATCAGCCCCAGCATTTT
NA,TRBD1,TRBV4-1,TRBJ2-3,CASRQGTADTQYF,TGCGCCAGCAGACAGGGGACAGCAGATACGCAGTATTTT
NA,TRBD2,TRBV5-1,TRBJ2-3,CASRSSGLTDTQYF,TGCGCCAGCAGAAGTAGCGGGCTCACAGATACGCAGTATTTT
medium-sized,NA,TRBV27,TRBJ2-7,CASSFSPYEQYF,TGTGCCAGCAGTTTCTCTCCCTACGAGCAGTACTTC
NA,TRBD2,TRBV11-3,TRBJ2-1,CASSRGTTGADEQFF,TGTGCCAGCAGCCGAGGGACTACTGGTGCTGATGAGCAGTTCTTC
NA,TRBD1,TRBV11-2,TRBJ2-7,CASSQDAQGEREQYF,TGTGCCAGCAGCCAAGACGCGCAGGGGGAACGAGAGCAGTACTTC
NA,NA,TRBV28,TRBJ2-6,CASSSTGLGANVLTF,TGTGCCAGCAGCTCGACAGGCCTGGGGGCCAACGTCCTGACTTTC
NA,TRBD2,TRBV5-1,TRBJ2-2,CASSAGLAGPGNTGELFF,TGCGCCAGCAGCGCGGGACTAGCGGGCCCCGGGAACACCGGGGAGCTGTTTTTT
NA,NA,TRBV7-9,TRBJ2-7,CASSAVGRGTYEQYF,TGTGCCAGCAGCGCCGTGGGGCGGGGAACCTACGAGCAGTACTTC
NA,TRBD1,TRBV5-6,TRBJ1-5,CASSLRGGTGQPQHF,TGTGCCAGCAGCTTGCGCGGCGGGACAGGACAGCCCCAGCATTTT
NA,TRBD1,TRBV12-5,TRBJ2-7,CASGLYLDRVYEQYF,TGTGCTAGTGGTTTGTACCTGGACAGGGTCTACGAGCAGTACTTC
NA,TRBD2,TRBV5-4,TRBJ2-7,CASSPHGGDPSYEQYF,TGTGCCAGCAGCCCCCATGGGGGGGACCCCTCCTACGAGCAGTACTTC
few,NA,TRBV15,TRBJ2-1,CATSREAGIVNEQFF,TGTGCCACCAGCAGAGAGGCAGGGATTGTCAATGAGCAGTTCTTC
NA,NA,TRBV18,TRBJ1-5,CASSPDNAQPQHF,TGTGCCAGCTCACCGGATAATGCTCAGCCCCAGCATTTT
NA,NA,TRBV5-8,TRBJ1-1,CASSPVESMNTEAFF,TGTGCCAGCAGTCCCGTCGAATCAATGAACACTGAAGCTTTCTTT
NA,TRBD1,TRBV9,TRBJ1-2,CASSPHPQGARNGYTF,TGTGCCAGCAGCCCCCACCCACAGGGGGCGCGCAATGGCTACACCTTC
NA,NA,TRBV20-1,TRBJ1-1,CSAGGADEAFF,TGCAGTGCTGGAGGGGCGGATGAAGCTTTCTTT
many,NA,TRBV6-1,TRBJ2-1,CASSGQGAGDQFF,TGTGCCAGCAGCGGACAGGGAGCGGGAGACCAGTTCTTC
NA,NA,TRBV5-8,TRBJ1-3,CASSFVGLSSGNTIYF,TGTGCCAGCAGCTTTGTAGGATTAAGCTCTGGAAACACCATATATTTT
few,TRBD1,TRBV28,TRBJ1-2,CASSSPWRDRVENYGYTF,TGTGCCAGCAGTTCCCCGTGGAGGGACAGGGTTGAAAACTATGGCTACACCTTC
NA,TRBD1,TRBV4-2,TRBJ2-1,CASSPDRTGLRYYNEQFF,TGTGCCAGCAGCCCCGACCGGACAGGGTTAAGGTACTACAATGAGCAGTTCTTC
NA,TRBD1,TRBV19,TRBJ2-2,CASNVGQGAGGELFF,TGTGCCAGTAACGTTGGTCAGGGGGCAGGCGGGGAGCTGTTTTTT
NA,NA,TRBV6-6,TRBJ2-2,CASSVDFNGELFF,TGTGCCAGCAGTGTGGACTTTAACGGGGAGCTGTTTTTT
NA,TRBD1,TRBV11-2,TRBJ2-7,CASSHGTGSNQFYEQYF,TGTGCCAGCAGCCATGGGACAGGGAGCAATCAATTCTACGAGCAGTACTTC
NA,NA,TRBV18,TRBJ2-3,CATGLNGGSTDTQYF,TGTGCCACCGGCCTTAACGGTGGGAGCACAGATACGCAGTATTTT
NA,NA,TRBV21-1,TRBJ1-2,CASSRKLRTPLNYGYTF,TGTGCCAGCAGCAGAAAACTCCGGACACCCCTCAACTATGGCTACACCTTC
NA,NA,TRBV18,TRBJ1-1,CASSPAGSLRNTEAFF,TGTGCCAGCTCACCCGCGGGGTCCCTAAGGAACACTGAAGCTTTCTTT
NA,NA,TRBV6-1,TRBJ2-5,CASRSNQETQYF,TGTGCCAGCAGAAGTAACCAAGAGACCCAGTACTTC
NA,TRBD1,TRBV27,TRBJ2-7,CASSSEPGQGAREQYF,TGTGCTAGCAGTTCTGAACCGGGACAGGGGGCTAGAGAGCAGTACTTC
NA,NA,TRBV28,TRBJ1-4,CASSLRGLGNEKLFF,TGTGCCAGCAGTTTAAGGGGGTTGGGTAATGAAAAACTGTTTTTT
NA,NA,TRBV11-3,TRBJ1-3,CASSLSGGFGNTIYF,TGTGCCAGCAGCTTAAGTGGAGGATTCGGAAACACCATATATTTT
NA,NA,TRBV6-1,TRBJ2-3,CASSEALDTQYF,TGTGCCAGCAGTGAGGCCTTGGATACGCAGTATTTT
NA,TRBD1,TRBV6-4,TRBJ2-7,CASRGTGIYEQYF,TGTGCCAGCAGGGGGACAGGTATCTACGAGCAGTACTTC
few,TRBD2,TRBV7-2,TRBJ2-1,CASSRGLAGGRSQFF,TGTGCCAGCAGCCGCGGGCTAGCGGGGGGCCGCTCACAGTTCTTC
many,NA,TRBV30,TRBJ1-2,CAWSGQIQSYGYTF,TGTGCCTGGAGTGGACAGATCCAGTCCTATGGCTACACCTTC
NA,TRBD1,TRBV5-1,TRBJ1-1,CASSLGGGKNTEAFF,TGCGCCAGCAGCTTGGGAGGGGGCAAGAACACTGAAGCTTTCTTT
NA,TRBD1,TRBV28,TRBJ1-5,CASRSSGGGQPQHF,TGTGCCAGCAGAAGCTCAGGGGGCGGTCAGCCCCAGCATTTT
NA,TRBD2,TRBV5-1,TRBJ2-3,CASSLAGGRGDTQYF,TGCGCCAGCAGCTTAGCGGGAGGCCGGGGAGATACGCAGTATTTT
once,NA,TRBV6-6,TRBJ1-1,CASSYSYIGTEAFF,TGTGCCAGCAGTTACTCGTACATCGGGACTGAAGCTTTCTTT
NA,TRBD2,TRBV11-2,TRBJ2-7,CASSQLSGRSSYEQYF,TGTGCCAGCAGCCAACTTAGCGGGAGGAGCTCCTACGAGCAGTACTTC
medium-sized,NA,TRBV19,TRBJ2-7,CASSMSRNSYEQYF,TGTGCCAGTAGTATGAGCAGAAACTCCTACGAGCAGTACTTC